This passage covers 2 T cell receptor beta chains from one sample sequenced in a study of T cells in Graves' hyperthyroidism and ophthalmopathy. RNA transcripts gave rise to amplified TCR beta CDR3 regions. Initially, a first-round RT-PCR of the TCR CDR3 employed the HTBI primer set. MiXCR, applied by TCRdb to the multiplex PCR reads, yields one record per CDR3 protein. The sample has hundreds of thousands of distinct CDR3 sequences, around 38% seen once. Material: blood. Source of these receptors: a man younger than 30 with Graves' hyperthyroidism.

The J gene is TRBJ2-7, the V gene TRBV28, with 7 bases that match TRBD1. The CDR3 is 15 residues long. V dropped 5 bases and J dropped 2; count of bases not matched to a gene: 9. CDR1 and CDR2 from the germline V gene are MDHEN and SYDVKM. The CDR3 region has the DNA TGTGCCAGCAGTCTAAGCAGGGGGTCCCCCTACGAGCAGTACTTC. Amino acids: CASSLSRGSPYEQYF.

In its sample, this clonotype was seen many times. The chain has TRBV2 and TRBJ2-5; 7 positions match TRBD1. CDR3 length: 14 residues. The V gene end was trimmed by 6 bases and the J gene end by 0 bases; junction bases not matched to a gene: 4. Germline assignment: CDR1 SNHLY and CDR2 FYNNEI. CDR3 in amino acids: CASRTGQHQETQYF. The DNA for the CDR3 is TGTGCCAGCAGGACGGGACAGCACCAAGAGACCCAGTACTTC.